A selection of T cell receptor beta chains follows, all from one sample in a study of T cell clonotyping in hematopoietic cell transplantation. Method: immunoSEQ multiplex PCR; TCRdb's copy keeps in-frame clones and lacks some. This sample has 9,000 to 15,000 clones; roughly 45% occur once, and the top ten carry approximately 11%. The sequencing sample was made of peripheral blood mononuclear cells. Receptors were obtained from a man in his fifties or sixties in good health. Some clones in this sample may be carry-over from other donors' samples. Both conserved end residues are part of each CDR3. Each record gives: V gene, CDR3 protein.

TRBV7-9	CATRPGTGDSRTF
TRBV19	CASSIQAGVAGELFF
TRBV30	CAWSDRQEYSPLHF
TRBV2	CASSDIGGASGYTF
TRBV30	CAWSSHGRQPQHF
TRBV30	CAWSRQGASQPQHF
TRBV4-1	CASSPLRTSSSYNEQFF
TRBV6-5	CASSSGTGGAGGYTF
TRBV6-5	CASSYSGQGNQPQHF
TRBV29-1	CSFGRVDYGYTF
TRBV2	CASTWDPRDTEAFF
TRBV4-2	CASSQDGGGEQYF
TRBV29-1	CSVEDWTNTGELFF
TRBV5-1	CASSFQGTYGYTF
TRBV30	CAWSEGREKLFF
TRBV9	CASSVATVRAQGDTGELFF
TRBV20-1	CSTPGPNEQFF
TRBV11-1	CASSPLAGGRYGYTF
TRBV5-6	CASSLGRGAGYEQYF
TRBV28	CASRWGGGETQYF
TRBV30	CAWSGLLFF
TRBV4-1	CASSQPGTSTYEQYF
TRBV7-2	CASSQDPPRHGKLFF
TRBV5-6	CASSRVAGEGETQYF
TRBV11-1	CASTDTGRWGTEAFF
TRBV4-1	CASSQGGANVLTF
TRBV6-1	CASRGTGGGEQYF
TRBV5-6	CASSLLVAVAGNTIYF
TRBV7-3	CASSRDGNQPQHF
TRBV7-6	CASSSGPGQETQYF
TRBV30	CAWTGRTQRTEAFF
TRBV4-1	CASSQFLFGFKGNQPQHF
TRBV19	CASSGPRQGAYEQYF
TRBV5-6	CASSFWGQGTGELFF
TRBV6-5	CASSLLGKNQPQHF
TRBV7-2	CASSPSSNQPQHF